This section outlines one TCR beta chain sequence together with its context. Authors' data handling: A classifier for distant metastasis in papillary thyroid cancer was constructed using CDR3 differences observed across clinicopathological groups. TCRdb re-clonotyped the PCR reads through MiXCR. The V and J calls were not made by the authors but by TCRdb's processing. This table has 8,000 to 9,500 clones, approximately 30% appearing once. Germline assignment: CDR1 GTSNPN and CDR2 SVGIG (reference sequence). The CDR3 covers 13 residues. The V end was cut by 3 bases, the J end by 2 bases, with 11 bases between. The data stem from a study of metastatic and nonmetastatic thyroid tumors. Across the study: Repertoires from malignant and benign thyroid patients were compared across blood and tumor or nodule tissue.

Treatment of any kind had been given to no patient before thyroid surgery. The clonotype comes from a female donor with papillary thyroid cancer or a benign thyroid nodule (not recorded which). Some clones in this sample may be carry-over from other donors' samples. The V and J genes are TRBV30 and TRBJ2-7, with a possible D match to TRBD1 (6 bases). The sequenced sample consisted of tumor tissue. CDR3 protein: CAWRRQETYEQYF. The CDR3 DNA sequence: TGTGCCTGGAGGCGACAGGAGACCTACGAGCAGTACTTC.